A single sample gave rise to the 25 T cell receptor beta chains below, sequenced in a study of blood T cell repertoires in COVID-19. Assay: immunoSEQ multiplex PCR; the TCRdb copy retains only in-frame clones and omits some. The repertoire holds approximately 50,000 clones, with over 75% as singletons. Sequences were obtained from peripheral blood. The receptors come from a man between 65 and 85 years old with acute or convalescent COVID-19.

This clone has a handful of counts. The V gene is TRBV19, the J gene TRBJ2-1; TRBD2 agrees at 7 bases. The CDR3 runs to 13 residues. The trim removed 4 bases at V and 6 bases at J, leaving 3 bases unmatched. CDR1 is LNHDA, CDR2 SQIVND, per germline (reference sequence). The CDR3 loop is CASSTRESNEQFF. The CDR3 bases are TGTGCCAGTAGTACGCGGGAGAGCAATGAGCAGTTCTTC.

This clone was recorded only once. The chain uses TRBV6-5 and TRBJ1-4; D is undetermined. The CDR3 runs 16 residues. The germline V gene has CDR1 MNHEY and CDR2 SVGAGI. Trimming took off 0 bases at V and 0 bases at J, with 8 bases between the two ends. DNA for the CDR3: TGTGCCAGCAGTTACTCGCTACTTGCAACTAATGAAAAACTGTTTTTT. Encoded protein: CASSYSLLATNEKLFF.

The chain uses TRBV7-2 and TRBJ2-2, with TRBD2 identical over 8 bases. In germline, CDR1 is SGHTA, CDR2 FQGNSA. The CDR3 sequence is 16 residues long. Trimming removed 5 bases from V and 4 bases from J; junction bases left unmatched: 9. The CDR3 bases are TGTGCCAGCAGCCCTTCGGGGGGGGGCCGCACCGGGGAGCTGTTTTTT. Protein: CASSPSGGGRTGELFF.

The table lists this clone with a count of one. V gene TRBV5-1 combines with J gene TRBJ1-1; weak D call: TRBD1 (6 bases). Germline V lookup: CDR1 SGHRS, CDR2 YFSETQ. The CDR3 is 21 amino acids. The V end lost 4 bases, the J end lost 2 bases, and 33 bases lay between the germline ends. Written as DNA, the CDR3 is TGCGCCAGCAGCCCTACAACAGGGCGCCCCGCCGGGGAAAGGCGAAACACTGAAGCTTTCTTT. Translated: CASSPTTGRPAGERRNTEAFF.

The CDR3 bases are TGTGCCATCAGTGTGGCAGGGGGCACCGGGGAGCTGTTTTTT. It codes for CAISVAGGTGELFF. The chain is built from TRBV10-3 and TRBJ2-2, with 7 bases fitting TRBD1. Per the germline V gene, CDR1 is ENHRY and CDR2 is SYGVKD. The CDR3 has 14 residues. J lost 4 bases, V lost 4 bases, and 3 bases had no gene match.

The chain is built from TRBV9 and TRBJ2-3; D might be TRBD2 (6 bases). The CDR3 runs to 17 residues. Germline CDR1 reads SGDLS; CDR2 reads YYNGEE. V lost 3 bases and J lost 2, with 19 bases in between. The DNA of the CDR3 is TGTGCCAGCAGCGGGGCACCGGGACTTTCGCTCACAGATACGCAGTATTTT. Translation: CASSGAPGLSLTDTQYF.

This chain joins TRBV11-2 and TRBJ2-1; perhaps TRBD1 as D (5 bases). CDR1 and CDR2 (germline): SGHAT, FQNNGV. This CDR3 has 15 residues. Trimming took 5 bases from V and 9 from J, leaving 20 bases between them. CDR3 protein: CASSPVLAFTGEQFF. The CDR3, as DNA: TGTGCCAGCAGCCCCGTCCTGGCATTCACAGGTGAGCAGTTCTTC. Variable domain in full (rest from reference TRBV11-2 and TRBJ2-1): EAGVAQSPRYKIIEKRQSVAFWCNPISGHATLYWYQQILGQGPKLLIQFQNNGVVDDSQLPKDRFSAERLKGVDSTLKIQPAKLEDSAVYLCASSPVLAFTGEQFFGPGTRLTVL.

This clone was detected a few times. CDR3 protein: CASSFTGGRNTEAFF. CDR3 nucleotides: TGTGCCAGCAGCTTTACAGGGGGAAGGAACACTGAAGCTTTCTTT. The V gene is TRBV5-5, the J gene TRBJ1-1; the match to TRBD1 covers 8 bases. Germline V gives CDR1 SGHKS, CDR2 YYEKEE (reference sequence). This CDR3 spans 15 amino acids. V gave up 2 bases and J gave up 1 base; unmatched junction bases: 4.

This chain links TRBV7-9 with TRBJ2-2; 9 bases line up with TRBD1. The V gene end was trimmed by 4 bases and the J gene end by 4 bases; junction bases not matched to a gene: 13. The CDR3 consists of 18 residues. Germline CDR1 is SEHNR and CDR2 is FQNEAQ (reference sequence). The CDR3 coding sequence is TGTGCCAGCAGCTCGCGGACAGGGGAGCACACGGGCACCGGGGAGCTGTTTTTT. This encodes CASSSRTGEHTGTGELFF.

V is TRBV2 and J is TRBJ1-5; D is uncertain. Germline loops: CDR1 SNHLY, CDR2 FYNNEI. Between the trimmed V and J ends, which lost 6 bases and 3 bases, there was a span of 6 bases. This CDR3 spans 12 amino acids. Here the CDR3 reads CASRADNQPQHF. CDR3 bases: TGTGCCAGCAGGGCCGACAATCAGCCCCAGCATTTT.

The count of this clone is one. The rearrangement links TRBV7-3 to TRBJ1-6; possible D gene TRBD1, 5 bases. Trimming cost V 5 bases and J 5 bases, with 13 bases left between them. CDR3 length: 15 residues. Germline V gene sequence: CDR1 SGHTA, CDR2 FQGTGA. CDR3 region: CASSAVAGNNSPLHF. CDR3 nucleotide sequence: TGTGCCAGCAGCGCAGTTGCAGGGAATAATTCACCCCTCCACTTT.

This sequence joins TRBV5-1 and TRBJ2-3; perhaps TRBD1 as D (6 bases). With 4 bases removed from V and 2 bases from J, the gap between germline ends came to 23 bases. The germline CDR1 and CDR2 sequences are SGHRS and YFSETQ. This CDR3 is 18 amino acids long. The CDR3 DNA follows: TGCGCCAGCAGCGCACGGGACACTCGCCTAATTCACACAGATACGCAGTATTTT. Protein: CASSARDTRLIHTDTQYF.

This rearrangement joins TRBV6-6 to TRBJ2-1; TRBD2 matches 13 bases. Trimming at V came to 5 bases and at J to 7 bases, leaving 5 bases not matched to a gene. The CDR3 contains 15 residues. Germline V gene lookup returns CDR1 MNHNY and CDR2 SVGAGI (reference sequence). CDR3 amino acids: CASSPTSGGANEQFF. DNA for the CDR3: TGTGCCAGCAGTCCAACTAGCGGGGGGGCAAATGAGCAGTTCTTC.

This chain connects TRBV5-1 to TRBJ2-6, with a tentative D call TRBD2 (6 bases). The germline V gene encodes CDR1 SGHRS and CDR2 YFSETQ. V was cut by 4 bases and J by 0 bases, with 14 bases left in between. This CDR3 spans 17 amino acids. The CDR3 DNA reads TGCGCCAGCAGCCCCTCGCGGGGTCCCTCTGGGGCCAACGTCCTGACTTTC. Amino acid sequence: CASSPSRGPSGANVLTF. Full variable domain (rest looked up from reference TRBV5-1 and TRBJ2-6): KAGVTQTPRYLIKTRGQQVTLSCSPISGHRSVSWYQQTPGQGLQFLFEYFSETQRNKGNFPGRFSGRQFSNSRSEMNVSTLELGDSALYLCASSPSRGPSGANVLTFGAGSRLTVL.

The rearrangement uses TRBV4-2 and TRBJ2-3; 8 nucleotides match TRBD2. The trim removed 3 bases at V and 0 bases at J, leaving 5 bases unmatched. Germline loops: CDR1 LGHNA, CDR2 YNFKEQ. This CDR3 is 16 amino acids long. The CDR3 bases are TGTGCCAGCAGCCATGGGCGGGGGGATAGCACAGATACGCAGTATTTT. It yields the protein CASSHGRGDSTDTQYF.

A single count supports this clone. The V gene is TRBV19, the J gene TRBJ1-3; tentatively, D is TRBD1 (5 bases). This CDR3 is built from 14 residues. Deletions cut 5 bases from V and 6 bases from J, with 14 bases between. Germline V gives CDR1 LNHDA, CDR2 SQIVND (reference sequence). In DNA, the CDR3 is TGTGCCAGTAGTCTCCGAGGACATGTAAACACCATATATTTT. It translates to CASSLRGHVNTIYF.

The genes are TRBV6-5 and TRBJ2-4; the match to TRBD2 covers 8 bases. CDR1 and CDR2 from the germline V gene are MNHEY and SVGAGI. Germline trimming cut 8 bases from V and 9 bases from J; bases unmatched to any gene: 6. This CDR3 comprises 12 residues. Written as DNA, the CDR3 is TGTGCCAGCTTCGGGGGGGGGACCATTCAGTACTTC. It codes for CASFGGGTIQYF.

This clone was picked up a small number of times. Here the CDR3 reads CASGQDNTGELFF. CDR3 DNA: TGTGCCAGCGGACAGGATAACACCGGGGAGCTGTTTTTT. This sequence joins TRBV7-9 and TRBJ2-2; 7 bases line up with TRBD1. Germline loops: CDR1 SEHNR, CDR2 FQNEAQ (reference sequence). The CDR3 totals 13 residues. The V segment lost 8 bases and the J segment 2 bases; nucleotides outside the gene matches: 2.

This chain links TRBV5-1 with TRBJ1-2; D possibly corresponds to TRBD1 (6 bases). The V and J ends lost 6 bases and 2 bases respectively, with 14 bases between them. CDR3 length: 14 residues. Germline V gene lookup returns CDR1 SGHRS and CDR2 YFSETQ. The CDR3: CASTPGGRNYGYTF. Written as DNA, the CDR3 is TGCGCCAGCACCCCGGGGGGGCGGAACTATGGCTACACCTTC.

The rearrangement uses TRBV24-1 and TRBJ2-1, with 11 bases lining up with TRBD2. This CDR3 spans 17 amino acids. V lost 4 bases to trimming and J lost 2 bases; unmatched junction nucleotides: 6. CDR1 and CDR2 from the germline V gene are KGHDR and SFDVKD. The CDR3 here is CATSETLTSGAYNEQFF. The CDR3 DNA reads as TGTGCCACCAGTGAAACCCTGACTAGCGGGGCCTACAATGAGCAGTTCTTC.

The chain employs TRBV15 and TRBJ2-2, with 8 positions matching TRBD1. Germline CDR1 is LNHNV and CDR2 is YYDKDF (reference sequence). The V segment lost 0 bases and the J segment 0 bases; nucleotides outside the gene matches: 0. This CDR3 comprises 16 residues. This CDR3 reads CATSREQGANTGELFF. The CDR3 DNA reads TGTGCCACCAGCAGAGAACAGGGGGCGAACACCGGGGAGCTGTTTTTT.

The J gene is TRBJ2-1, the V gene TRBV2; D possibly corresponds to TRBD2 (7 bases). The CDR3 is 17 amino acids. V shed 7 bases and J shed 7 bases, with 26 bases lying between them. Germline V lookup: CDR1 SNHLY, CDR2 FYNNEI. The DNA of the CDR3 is TGTGCCAGCAATCATGGGCCCTTTAGGGGGGGCCGGAATGAGCAGTTCTTC. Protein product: CASNHGPFRGGRNEQFF.

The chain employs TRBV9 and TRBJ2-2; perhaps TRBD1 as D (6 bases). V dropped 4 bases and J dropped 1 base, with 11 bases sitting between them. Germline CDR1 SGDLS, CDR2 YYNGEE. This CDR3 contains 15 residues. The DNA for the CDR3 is TGTGCCAGCAGCCCCCTGGACAGGAACACCGGGGAGCTGTTTTTT. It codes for CASSPLDRNTGELFF.

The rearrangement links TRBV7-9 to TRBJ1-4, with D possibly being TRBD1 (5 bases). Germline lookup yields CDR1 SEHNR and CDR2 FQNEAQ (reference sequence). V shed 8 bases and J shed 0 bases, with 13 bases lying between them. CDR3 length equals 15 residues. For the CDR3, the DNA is TGTGCCAGCCAGGTTGGGGCAGCAACTAATGAAAAACTGTTTTTT. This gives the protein CASQVGAATNEKLFF.

The CDR3 bases are TGTGCCAGCAGCGCGGGGACAGGGGACAATGAGCAGTTCTTC. This gives the protein CASSAGTGDNEQFF. This chain links TRBV9 with TRBJ2-1, with TRBD1 matching 10 bases. Germline CDR1 SGDLS, CDR2 YYNGEE. The ends lost 3 bases at V and 5 bases at J; junction bases unmatched: 2. The CDR3 has 14 residues.